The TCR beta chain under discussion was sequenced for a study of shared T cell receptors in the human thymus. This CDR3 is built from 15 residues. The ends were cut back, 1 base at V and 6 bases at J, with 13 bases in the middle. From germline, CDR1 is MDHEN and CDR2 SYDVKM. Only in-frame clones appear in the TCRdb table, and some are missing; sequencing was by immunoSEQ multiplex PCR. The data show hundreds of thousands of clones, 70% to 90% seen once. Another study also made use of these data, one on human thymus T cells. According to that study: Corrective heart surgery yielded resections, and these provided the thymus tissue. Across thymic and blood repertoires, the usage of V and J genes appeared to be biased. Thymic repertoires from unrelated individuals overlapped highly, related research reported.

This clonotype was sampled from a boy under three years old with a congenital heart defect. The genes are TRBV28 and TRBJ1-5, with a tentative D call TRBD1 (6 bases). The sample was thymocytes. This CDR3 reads CASSLSITGSQPQHF. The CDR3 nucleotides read TGTGCCAGCAGTTTATCGATCACAGGGAGTCAGCCCCAGCATTTT.